This is a list of T cell receptor beta chains from one sample in a study of cytomegalovirus exposure and HLA in healthy donors. Profiled with immunoSEQ multiplex PCR; TCRdb holds only in-frame clones, not every one. The sample consists of approximately 200,000 clones, 70% to 80% of them appearing once. What was sequenced was PBMCs. These receptors were collected from a young man in good health and CMV-seronegative. Each CDR3 is given with its conserved first and last residue. D genes are given only for firm matches. Some rows have no size entry. The others give once, few or many, or a class for an expanded clone.

CDR3 DNA: TGTGCCAGCAGCTTAGCGGGGACAGGGGTATCCTACGAGCAGTACTTC
CDR3 protein: CASSLAGTGVSYEQYF
clone size: .
V gene: TRBV7-9
J gene: TRBJ2-7
D gene: TRBD1

CDR3 DNA: TGTGCCAGCAGTTCAAACAGGGGTTTCGCTGGAAACACCATATATTTT
CDR3 protein: CASSSNRGFAGNTIYF
clone size: .
V gene: TRBV28
J gene: TRBJ1-3
D gene: TRBD1

CDR3 DNA: TGTGCCAGCAGCTTGGCCGGACAGGGAGCCTACGAGCAGTACTTC
CDR3 protein: CASSLAGQGAYEQYF
clone size: .
V gene: TRBV5-4
J gene: TRBJ2-7
D gene: TRBD1

CDR3 DNA: TGTGCCAGCAGTCCTTCTGGACAGGGGGTTGGAGAGACCCAGTACTTC
CDR3 protein: CASSPSGQGVGETQYF
clone size: .
V gene: TRBV28
J gene: TRBJ2-5
D gene: TRBD1

CDR3 DNA: TGTGCCAGCAGTGAATCCGGGGGGGCCTCTAGCACAGATACGCAGTATTTT
CDR3 protein: CASSESGGASSTDTQYF
clone size: .
V gene: TRBV6-1
J gene: TRBJ2-3
D gene: TRBD2

CDR3 DNA: TGTGCCAGTAGTGAGTGGTATGGCTACACCTTC
CDR3 protein: CASSEWYGYTF
clone size: .
V gene: TRBV19
J gene: TRBJ1-2
D gene: .

CDR3 DNA: TGTGCCAGCAGCTTGACAGGGGAACAGTACTTC
CDR3 protein: CASSLTGEQYF
clone size: .
V gene: TRBV5-6
J gene: TRBJ2-7
D gene: TRBD1

CDR3 DNA: TGTGCCAGCAGTAGGGGACTTAGCACAGATACGCAGTATTTT
CDR3 protein: CASSRGLSTDTQYF
clone size: .
V gene: TRBV2
J gene: TRBJ2-3
D gene: .

CDR3 DNA: TGTGCCAGCAGTTACTGGGACTACGGAATCTACGAGCAGTACTTC
CDR3 protein: CASSYWDYGIYEQYF
clone size: .
V gene: TRBV6-5
J gene: TRBJ2-7
D gene: TRBD2

CDR3 DNA: TGTGCCACCCGGGTAGCGGGGACGAGCTACGAGCAGTACTTC
CDR3 protein: CATRVAGTSYEQYF
clone size: .
V gene: TRBV2
J gene: TRBJ2-7
D gene: TRBD2

CDR3 DNA: TGTGCCAGCAGTGAAGTGGCAGGGGGCGGGAGTCAGCCCCAGCATTTT
CDR3 protein: CASSEVAGGGSQPQHF
clone size: .
V gene: TRBV6-1
J gene: TRBJ1-5
D gene: TRBD1

CDR3 DNA: TGTGCCAGCAGCGCGGCGGCGCGCATGGCAGATACGCAGTATTTT
CDR3 protein: CASSAAARMADTQYF
clone size: few
V gene: TRBV9
J gene: TRBJ2-3
D gene: .

CDR3 DNA: TGTGCCAGCAGCCTGAATACAGGGGGCTGGACTGAAGCTTTCTTT
CDR3 protein: CASSLNTGGWTEAFF
clone size: .
V gene: TRBV11-2
J gene: TRBJ1-1
D gene: TRBD1

CDR3 DNA: TGTGCCAGCAGCTGGGGACAGGGGATTGAGACCCAGTACTTC
CDR3 protein: CASSWGQGIETQYF
clone size: .
V gene: TRBV5-4
J gene: TRBJ2-5
D gene: TRBD1

CDR3 DNA: TGTGCCAGCAGTCGAACTATAGCGGGGGGACCCTACGAGCAGTACTTC
CDR3 protein: CASSRTIAGGPYEQYF
clone size: .
V gene: TRBV2
J gene: TRBJ2-7
D gene: TRBD2

CDR3 DNA: TGTGCCAGCAGGAACCTAGCGGGAGGTTCAGATACGCAGTATTTT
CDR3 protein: CASRNLAGGSDTQYF
clone size: .
V gene: TRBV6-5
J gene: TRBJ2-3
D gene: TRBD2

CDR3 DNA: TGTGCCAGCAGCGACACCTACGAGCAGTACTTC
CDR3 protein: CASSDTYEQYF
clone size: .
V gene: TRBV11-2
J gene: TRBJ2-7
D gene: .